The rows below give T cell receptor beta chains drawn from one sample of a study of beta chain features in type 1 diabetes. Only in-frame clones appear in the TCRdb table, and some are missing; sequencing was by immunoSEQ multiplex PCR. The data contain more than 120,000 clones, less than 15% of them singletons. The sequenced sample was central memory CD4+ T cells from blood. These receptors all come from a man younger than 35 with type 1 diabetes. CDR3s include the opening cysteine and the closing phenylalanine or tryptophan. The order of the fields is J gene, V gene, D gene, clone size, CDR3 DNA, CDR3 protein. D genes are given only for firm matches. Rows may omit the clone size; those that give it use once, few, many or a size class.

TRBJ2-7	TRBV7-2	-	-	TGTGCCAGCAGCTTATCAGTCTACGAGCAGTACTTC	CASSLSVYEQYF
TRBJ1-6	TRBV9	-	-	TGTGCCAGCAGCGTAGGAGGGAGCTATAATTCACCCCTCCACTTT	CASSVGGSYNSPLHF
TRBJ2-3	TRBV28	-	-	TGTGCCAGCAGTCTCCTCACTGTTGGGGATACGCAGTATTTT	CASSLLTVGDTQYF
TRBJ1-1	TRBV27	TRBD1	-	TGTGCCAGCAGTCGCCCCAGACAGGGCTCTATTATGAACACTGAAGCTTTCTTT	CASSRPRQGSIMNTEAFF
TRBJ1-6	TRBV28	-	few	TGTGCCAGCAGAAACACCGGGATCCCGAATTCACCCCTCCACTTT	CASRNTGIPNSPLHF
TRBJ1-5	TRBV7-9	-	many	TGTGCCAGCAGCTCCGGGACCGGGGTGTGGCCCCAGCATTTT	CASSSGTGVWPQHF
TRBJ2-3	TRBV2	-	-	TGTGCCAGCAGTGAAGTCATAAGAGGAGATACGCAGTATTTT	CASSEVIRGDTQYF
TRBJ2-1	TRBV15	-	-	TGTGCCACCAGCAGACCTGGGGTGGGGGGTAATGAGCAGTTCTTC	CATSRPGVGGNEQFF
TRBJ1-2	TRBV9	TRBD1	few	TGTGCCAGCACCAATGACAGGGAGCTTAACTATGGCTACACCTTC	CASTNDRELNYGYTF
TRBJ2-1	TRBV14	TRBD1	few	TGTGCCAGCTCCCGGGACAGGGTGCGGAATGAGCAGTTCTTC	CASSRDRVRNEQFF
TRBJ1-2	TRBV9	TRBD1	-	TGTGCCAGCAGCGTTGAGACAGGGCCTTTTTATGGCTACACCTTC	CASSVETGPFYGYTF
TRBJ2-1	TRBV7-7	-	many	TGTGCTAGCAGCTTAGGTCTCGGCAATGAGCAGTTCTTC	CASSLGLGNEQFF
TRBJ1-2	TRBV2	-	-	TGTGCCAGCAGTGAAGGGCTGGGTGGCTACACCTTC	CASSEGLGGYTF
TRBJ1-2	TRBV19	TRBD1	-	TGTGCCAGTAGTTCCATGACAGGGATGAACTATGGCTACACCTTC	CASSSMTGMNYGYTF
TRBJ1-4	TRBV10-3	-	-	TGTGCCATCAGTGAGTCGACGGTTGAAAAACTGTTTTTT	CAISESTVEKLFF
TRBJ2-7	TRBV2	TRBD1	-	TGTGCCAGCAGTGAATGGACAGGCGAGCAGTACTTC	CASSEWTGEQYF
TRBJ1-5	TRBV7-2	-	-	TGTGCCAGCAGCTTAGGAGGGGGGGGCAATCAGCCCCAGCATTTT	CASSLGGGGNQPQHF
TRBJ2-3	TRBV7-2	-	-	TGTGCCAGCAGCCCTAATAGAGATACGCAGTATTTT	CASSPNRDTQYF
TRBJ1-1	TRBV6-5	-	few	TGTGCCAGCAGTTCTACAGGAGGATCGGCTTTCTTT	CASSSTGGSAFF
TRBJ1-2	TRBV25-1	-	-	TGTGCCAGCAGGGCCCGAGGGTCGGGAGGGTATGGCTACACCTTC	CASRARGSGGYGYTF
TRBJ2-6	TRBV6-5	TRBD1	-	TGTGCCAGCAGTTACGGGACAGTCTCTGGGGCCAACGTCCTGACTTTC	CASSYGTVSGANVLTF
TRBJ2-1	TRBV7-6	-	few	TGTGCCAGCAGCCGGGGGAGCTCCTACAATGAGCAGTTCTTC	CASSRGSSYNEQFF
TRBJ1-2	TRBV5-4	-	-	TGTGCCAGCAGCTTGGCACCAGGGGATGGCTACACCTTC	CASSLAPGDGYTF
TRBJ2-5	TRBV6-1	TRBD2	-	TGTGCCAGCAGCCCGGGACTAGCGGGGAGAGAGACCCAGTACTTC	CASSPGLAGRETQYF
TRBJ1-1	TRBV9	TRBD1	-	TGTGCCAGCAGCATGTGGACAGGGAACACTGAAGCTTTCTTT	CASSMWTGNTEAFF
TRBJ1-2	TRBV29-1	TRBD1	-	TGCAGCGTTGGGCCGGGACAGGGGAACTATGGCTACACCTTC	CSVGPGQGNYGYTF
TRBJ2-3	TRBV9	-	few	TGTGCCAGCAGCGCAGGAGATACGCAGTATTTT	CASSAGDTQYF
TRBJ2-3	TRBV27	TRBD2	once	TGTGCCAGCAGTCACCCAGCGGGGAGCACAGATACGCAGTATTTT	CASSHPAGSTDTQYF
TRBJ2-5	TRBV7-8	TRBD1	few	TGTGCCAGCAGCTGGGGACAGGGCGAACAAGAGACCCAGTACTTC	CASSWGQGEQETQYF
TRBJ2-3	TRBV10-3	-	few	TGTGCCATCAGTAACGGGCTGAGCACAGATACGCAGTATTTT	CAISNGLSTDTQYF
TRBJ1-1	TRBV5-1	TRBD1	few	TGCGCCAGCAGCACGGGACAGGCGAACACTGAAGCTTTCTTT	CASSTGQANTEAFF
TRBJ2-1	TRBV5-1	TRBD2	few	TGCGCCAGCAGCTTGCAGCGGGGGGACGGAAATGAGCAGTTCTTC	CASSLQRGDGNEQFF
TRBJ2-2	TRBV25-1	TRBD2	few	TGTGCCAGCAGCCCCGGGGGGGATCTAAGGACCGGGGAGCTGTTTTTT	CASSPGGDLRTGELFF
TRBJ2-1	TRBV29-1	TRBD1	many	TGCAGCGTTGGACAGGGGTCCTTCTACAATGAGCAGTTCTTC	CSVGQGSFYNEQFF
TRBJ1-5	TRBV11-2	-	few	TGTGCCAGCAGCTTAGGAGGGCAAAGGGTTCAGCCCCAGCATTTT	CASSLGGQRVQPQHF
TRBJ2-2	TRBV5-1	TRBD1	few	TGCGCCAGCGGACAGGGAGGCACCGGGGAGCTGTTTTTT	CASGQGGTGELFF
TRBJ1-1	TRBV6-1	TRBD1	-	TGTGCCAGCAGTGTAGAGTCGGGACAGCAAAATGAAGCTTTCTTT	CASSVESGQQNEAFF
TRBJ2-7	TRBV5-5	TRBD1	-	TGTGCCAGCGCGAGGGACAGATACTACGAGCAGTACTTC	CASARDRYYEQYF
TRBJ1-4	TRBV16	-	many	TGTGCCAGCAGCCAATACGGGGAAAAACTGTTTTTT	CASSQYGEKLFF
TRBJ1-3	TRBV28	TRBD1	-	TGTGCCAGCAGTTTCGGACAGGCTGGAAACACCATATATTTT	CASSFGQAGNTIYF
TRBJ1-1	TRBV2	-	-	TGTGCCAGCACCCCTGGTATCACTGAAGCTTTCTTT	CASTPGITEAFF
TRBJ2-5	TRBV2	-	-	TGTGCCAGCAAGGCGGAGAAGACTGGGACCCAGTACTTC	CASKAEKTGTQYF
TRBJ1-5	TRBV4-2	TRBD1	-	TGTGCCAGCAGCCAAGAAGGGGGCCCGGGACAGAGCAATCAGCCCCAGCATTTT	CASSQEGGPGQSNQPQHF
TRBJ2-5	TRBV7-6	-	few	TGTGCCAGCAGCTTAGTGGGAATCCAAGAGACCCAGTACTTC	CASSLVGIQETQYF
TRBJ1-1	TRBV6-4	-	-	TGTGCCAGCAGGGCTACAGTGAACACTGAAGCTTTCTTT	CASRATVNTEAFF
TRBJ2-1	TRBV6-1	-	-	TGTGCCAGCAGCGCCGCGGGCTACAATGAGCAGTTCTTC	CASSAAGYNEQFF
TRBJ2-7	TRBV11-1	TRBD1	-	TGTGCCAGCGCTCAGGACAGGGGGCTCGAGCAGTACTTC	CASAQDRGLEQYF
TRBJ2-7	TRBV27	TRBD2	-	TGTGCCAGCAGTTTAAGGGGAGGGTCCTACGAGCAGTACTTC	CASSLRGGSYEQYF
TRBJ2-7	TRBV19	-	-	TGTGCCAGTAGTATGCGGTTTGACTACGAGCAGTACTTC	CASSMRFDYEQYF
TRBJ2-7	TRBV6-1	-	few	TGTGCCAGCGCGGGCTCCTACGAGCAGTACTTC	CASAGSYEQYF